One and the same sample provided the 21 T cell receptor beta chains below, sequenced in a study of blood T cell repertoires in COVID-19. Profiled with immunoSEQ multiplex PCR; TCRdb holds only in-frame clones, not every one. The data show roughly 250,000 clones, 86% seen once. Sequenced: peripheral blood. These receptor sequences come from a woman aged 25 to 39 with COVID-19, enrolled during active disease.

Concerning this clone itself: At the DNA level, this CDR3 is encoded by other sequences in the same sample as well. CDR3 nucleotides: TGTGCCAGCAGTCGGGACACCTACGAGCAGTACTTC. Translating gives CASSRDTYEQYF. This chain uses TRBV6-5 with TRBJ2-7; D might be TRBD1 (6 bases). The CDR3 has 12 amino acids. The germline V and J ends were trimmed by 5 bases and 2 bases, with 7 bases remaining between them. Germline V CDR1 and CDR2: MNHEY, SVGAGI.

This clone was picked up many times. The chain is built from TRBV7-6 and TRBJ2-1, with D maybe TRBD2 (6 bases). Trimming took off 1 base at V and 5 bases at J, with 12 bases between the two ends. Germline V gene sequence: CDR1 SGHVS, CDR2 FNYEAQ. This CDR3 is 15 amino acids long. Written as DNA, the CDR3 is TGTGCCAGCAGCTTAGGGGCGGAGCGGGACAATGAGCAGTTCTTC. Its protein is CASSLGAERDNEQFF.

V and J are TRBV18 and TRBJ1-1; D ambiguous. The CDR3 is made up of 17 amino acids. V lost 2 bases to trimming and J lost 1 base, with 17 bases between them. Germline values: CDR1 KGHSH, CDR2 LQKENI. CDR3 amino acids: CASSPTKAPGSNTEAFF. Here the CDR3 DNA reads TGTGCCAGCTCACCAACCAAAGCTCCGGGGTCGAACACTGAAGCTTTCTTT.

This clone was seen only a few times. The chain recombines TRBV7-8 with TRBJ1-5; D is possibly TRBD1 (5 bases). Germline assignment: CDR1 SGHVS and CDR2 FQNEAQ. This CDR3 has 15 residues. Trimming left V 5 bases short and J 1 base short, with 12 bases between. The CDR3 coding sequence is TGTGCCAGCAGCAAAAACGGGGGGAGCAATCAGCCCCAGCATTTT. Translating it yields CASSKNGGSNQPQHF.

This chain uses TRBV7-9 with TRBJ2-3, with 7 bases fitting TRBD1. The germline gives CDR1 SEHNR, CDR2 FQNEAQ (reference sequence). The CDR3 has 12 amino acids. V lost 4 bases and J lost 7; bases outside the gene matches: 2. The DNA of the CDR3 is TGTGCCAGCAGCTCCAGGGGGTATACGCAGTATTTT. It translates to CASSSRGYTQYF.

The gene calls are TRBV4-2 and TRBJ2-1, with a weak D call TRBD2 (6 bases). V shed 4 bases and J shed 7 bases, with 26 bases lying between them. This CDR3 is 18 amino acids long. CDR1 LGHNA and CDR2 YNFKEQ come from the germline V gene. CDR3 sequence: CASSPRGTGARLSNEQFF. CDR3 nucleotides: TGTGCCAGCAGCCCCCGGGGGACCGGCGCGAGGTTGAGTAATGAGCAGTTCTTC.

The CDR3 sequence: CATSDISSNQPQHF. Written as DNA, the CDR3 is TGTGCCACCAGTGATATCTCCAGCAATCAGCCCCAGCATTTT. The V and J genes are TRBV24-1 and TRBJ1-5; D not resolved. CDR1 is KGHDR, CDR2 SFDVKD, per germline. The ends were cut back, 3 bases at V and 1 base at J, with 6 bases in the middle. This CDR3 contains 14 residues.

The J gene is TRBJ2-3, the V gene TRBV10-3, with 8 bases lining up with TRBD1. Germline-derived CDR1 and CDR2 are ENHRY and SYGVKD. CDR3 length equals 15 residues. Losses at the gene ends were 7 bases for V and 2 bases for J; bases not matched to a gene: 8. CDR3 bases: TGTGCCATCAAAGACCAGGGGGCCCTCACAGATACGCAGTATTTT. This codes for CAIKDQGALTDTQYF.

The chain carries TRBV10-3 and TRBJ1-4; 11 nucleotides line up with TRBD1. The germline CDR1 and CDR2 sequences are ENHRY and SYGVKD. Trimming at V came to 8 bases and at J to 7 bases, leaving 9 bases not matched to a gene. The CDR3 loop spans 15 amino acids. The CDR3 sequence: CAIAAAGTGGEKLFF. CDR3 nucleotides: TGTGCCATCGCGGCCGCCGGGACAGGGGGTGAAAAACTGTTTTTT.

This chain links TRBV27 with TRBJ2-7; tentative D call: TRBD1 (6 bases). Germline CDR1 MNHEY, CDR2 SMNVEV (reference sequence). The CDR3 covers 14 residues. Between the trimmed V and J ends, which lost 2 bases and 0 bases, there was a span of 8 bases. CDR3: CASSLQGISYEQYF. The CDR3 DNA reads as TGTGCCAGCAGTTTACAGGGGATCTCCTACGAGCAGTACTTC.

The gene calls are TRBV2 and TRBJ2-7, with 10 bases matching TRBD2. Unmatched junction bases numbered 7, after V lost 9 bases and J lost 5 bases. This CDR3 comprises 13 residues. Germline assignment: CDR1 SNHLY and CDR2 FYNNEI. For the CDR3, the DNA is TGTGCCAGTGTTAGCGGGGGGCCCGACGAGCAGTACTTC. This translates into CASVSGGPDEQYF.

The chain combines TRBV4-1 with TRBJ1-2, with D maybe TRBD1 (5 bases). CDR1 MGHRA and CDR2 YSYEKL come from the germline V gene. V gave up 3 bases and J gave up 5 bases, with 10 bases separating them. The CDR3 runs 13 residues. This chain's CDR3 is CASSHRGGYGYTF. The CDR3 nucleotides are TGCGCCAGCAGCCATAGGGGAGGATATGGCTACACCTTC.

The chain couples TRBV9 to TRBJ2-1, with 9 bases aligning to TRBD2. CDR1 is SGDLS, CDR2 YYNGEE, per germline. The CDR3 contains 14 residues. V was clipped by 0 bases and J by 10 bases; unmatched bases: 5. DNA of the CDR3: TGTGCCAGCAGCGTAGAATTAGCGGGGGACGAGCAGTTCTTC. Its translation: CASSVELAGDEQFF.

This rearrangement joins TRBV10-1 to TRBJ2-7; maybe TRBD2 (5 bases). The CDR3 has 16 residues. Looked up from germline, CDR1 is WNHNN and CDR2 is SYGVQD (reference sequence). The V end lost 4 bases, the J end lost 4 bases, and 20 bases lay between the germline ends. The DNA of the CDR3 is TGCGCCAGCAGTGCTGGGCGGGTGTCTTCGGCTTACGAGCAGTACTTC. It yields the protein CASSAGRVSSAYEQYF.

Here the CDR3 reads CASRSGSGYTF. CDR3 DNA sequence: TGTGCCAGCAGGAGCGGGTCAGGCTACACCTTC. The chain employs TRBV27 and TRBJ1-2; no firm D call. Deletions cut 6 bases from V and 8 bases from J, with 10 bases between. Looked up from germline, CDR1 is MNHEY and CDR2 is SMNVEV (reference sequence). The length of the CDR3 is 11 residues.

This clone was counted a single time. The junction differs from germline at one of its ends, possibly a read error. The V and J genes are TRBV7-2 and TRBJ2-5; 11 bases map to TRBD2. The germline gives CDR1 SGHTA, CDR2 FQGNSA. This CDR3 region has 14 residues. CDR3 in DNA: TGTGCCAGCAGCTTAGGTGGTAGCGGGGGGGCCGGGGACTTC. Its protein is CASSLGGSGGAGDF.

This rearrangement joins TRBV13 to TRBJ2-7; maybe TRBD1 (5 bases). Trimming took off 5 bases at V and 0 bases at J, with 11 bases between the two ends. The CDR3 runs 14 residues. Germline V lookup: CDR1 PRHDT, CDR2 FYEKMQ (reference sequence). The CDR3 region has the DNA TGTGCCAGCAGCCTTGACAGCAACTCCTACGAGCAGTACTTC. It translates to CASSLDSNSYEQYF.

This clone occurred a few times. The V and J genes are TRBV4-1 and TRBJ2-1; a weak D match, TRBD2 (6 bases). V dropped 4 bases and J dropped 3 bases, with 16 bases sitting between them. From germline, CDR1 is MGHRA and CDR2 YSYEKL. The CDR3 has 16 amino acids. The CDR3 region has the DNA TGCGCCAGCAGCCGGGCCGATGGAGGGTTCTACAATGAGCAGTTCTTC. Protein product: CASSRADGGFYNEQFF.

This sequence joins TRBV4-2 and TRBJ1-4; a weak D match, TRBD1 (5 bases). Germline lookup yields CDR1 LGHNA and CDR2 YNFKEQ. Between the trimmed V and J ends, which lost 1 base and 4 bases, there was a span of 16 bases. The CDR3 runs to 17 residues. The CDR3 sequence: CASSQAVETAINEKLFF. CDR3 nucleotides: TGTGCCAGCAGCCAAGCGGTGGAGACAGCGATTAATGAAAAACTGTTTTTT.

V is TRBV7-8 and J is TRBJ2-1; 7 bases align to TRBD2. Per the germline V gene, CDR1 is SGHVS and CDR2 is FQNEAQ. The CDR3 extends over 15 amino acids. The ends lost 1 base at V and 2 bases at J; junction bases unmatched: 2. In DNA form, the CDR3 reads TGTGCCAGCAGCTTAGTAGCGGGTACCTACAATGAGCAGTTCTTC. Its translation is CASSLVAGTYNEQFF.

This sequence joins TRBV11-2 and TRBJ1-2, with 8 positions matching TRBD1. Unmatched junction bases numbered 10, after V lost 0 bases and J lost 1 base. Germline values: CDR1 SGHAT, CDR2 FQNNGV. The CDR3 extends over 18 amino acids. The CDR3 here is CASSLDHQGAKFNYGYTF. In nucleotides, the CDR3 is TGTGCCAGCAGCTTAGATCATCAGGGGGCAAAATTTAACTATGGCTACACCTTC.